Sequencing of this TCR beta chain was carried out in a study of identical twins. This clonotype came up many times. The CDR3 is 16 amino acids. Trimming removed 3 bases from V and 0 bases from J, with 12 bases in between. TCRdb used MiXCR to reprocess the 5' RACE reads, holding one entry per CDR3 protein. The sample yields more than 600,000 distinct CDR3 sequences, 15% to 20% seen once. Separately, the same data were catalogued under a study of T cells expressing NK-cell markers.

Sequenced sample: PBMCs. The J gene is TRBJ1-3, the V gene TRBV12-3 or TRBV12-4; D is unclear. The receptor was derived from a woman aged 18-29 years in good health. This CDR3 reads CASSLRVTSSGNTIYF. For the CDR3, the DNA is TGTGCCAGCAGTTTGAGAGTTACCAGCTCTGGAAACACCATATATTTT.